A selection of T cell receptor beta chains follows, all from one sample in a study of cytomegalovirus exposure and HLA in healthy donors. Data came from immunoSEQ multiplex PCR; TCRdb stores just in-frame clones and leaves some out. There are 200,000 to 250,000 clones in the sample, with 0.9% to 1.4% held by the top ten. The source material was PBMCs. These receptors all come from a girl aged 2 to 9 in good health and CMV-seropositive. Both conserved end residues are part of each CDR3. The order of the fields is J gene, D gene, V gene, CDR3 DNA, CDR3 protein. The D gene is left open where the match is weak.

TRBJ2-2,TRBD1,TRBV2,TGTGCCAGCAGTGAGGACAGGGGTGGGGAGCTGTTTTTT,CASSEDRGGELFF
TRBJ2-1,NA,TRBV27,TGTGCCAGCAGTTTTTTAGGAGGAACTGTACCTGAGCAGTTCTTC,CASSFLGGTVPEQFF
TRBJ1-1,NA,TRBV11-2,TGTGCCAGCAGCTTAGGGGGAGGGGGGAACACTGAAGCTTTCTTT,CASSLGGGGNTEAFF
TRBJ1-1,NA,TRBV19,TGTGCCAGTAGTATCCGTAACACTGAAGCTTTCTTT,CASSIRNTEAFF
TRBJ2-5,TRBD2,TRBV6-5,TGTGCCAGCAGTTACGGTGGCCGGGGGGCCCAGTACTTC,CASSYGGRGAQYF
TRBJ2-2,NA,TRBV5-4,TGTGCCAGCAGCTTCGGGGGCACCGGGGAGCTGTTTTTT,CASSFGGTGELFF
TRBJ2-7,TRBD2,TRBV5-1,TGCGCCAGCAGCTTGAGGGCTAGCGGGCAAGGCTACGAGCAGTACTTC,CASSLRASGQGYEQYF
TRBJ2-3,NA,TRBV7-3,TGTGCCAGCTCTAGGGGTACATCAGATACGCAGTATTTT,CASSRGTSDTQYF
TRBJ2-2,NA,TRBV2,TGTGCCAGCAGCCGGGATACCGGGGAGCTGTTTTTT,CASSRDTGELFF
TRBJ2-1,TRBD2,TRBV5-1,TGCGCCAGCAGCTTAACTAGCGGGAGGGCGGGGTTCTTC,CASSLTSGRAGFF
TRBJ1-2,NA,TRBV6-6,TGTGCCAGCAGCCATCAAAACGCAGCTAACTATGGCTACACCTTC,CASSHQNAANYGYTF
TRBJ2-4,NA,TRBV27,TGTGCCAGCAGTTCCATGGACAGAGCCAAAAACATTCAGTACTTC,CASSSMDRAKNIQYF
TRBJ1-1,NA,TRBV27,TGTGCCAGCAGTTTAATCGCAGGGGTCATCATGAACACTGAAGCTTTCTTT,CASSLIAGVIMNTEAFF
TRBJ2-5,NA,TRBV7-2,TGTGCCAGCAGCTTCGAACTAGCCCACGAAAAGTACTTC,CASSFELAHEKYF
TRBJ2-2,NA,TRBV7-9,TGTGCCAGCAGCTTAGAAGCCGCGACCGGGGAGCTGTTTTTT,CASSLEAATGELFF
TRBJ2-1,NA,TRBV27,TGTGCCAGCAGTTTACGGGGTGCCCCCTACAATGAGCAGTTCTTC,CASSLRGAPYNEQFF
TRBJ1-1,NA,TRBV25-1,TGTGCCAGCGGCTCGACAGTCAGGGCTTTCTTT,CASGSTVRAFF
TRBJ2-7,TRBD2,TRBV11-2,TGTGCCAGCAGCAGACCTAGCGGGAACTACGAGCAGTACTTC,CASSRPSGNYEQYF
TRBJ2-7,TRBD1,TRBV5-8,TGTGCCAGCAGCCTCAGGGACAGACCCTACGAGCAGTACTTC,CASSLRDRPYEQYF
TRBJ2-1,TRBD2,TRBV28,TGTGCCAGCAGTCCACAGGAACTAGCGGGAGGGCCTTCCTACAATGAGCAGTTCTTC,CASSPQELAGGPSYNEQFF
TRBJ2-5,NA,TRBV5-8,TGTGCCAGCGGGCTCCTAGGCGGAGGAGAGACCCAGTACTTC,CASGLLGGGETQYF
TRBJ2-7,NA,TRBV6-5,TGTGCCAGCAGAGAGGGGCCGGACTACGAGCAGTACTTC,CASREGPDYEQYF
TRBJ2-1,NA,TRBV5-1,TGCGCCAGCAGCGTAGAGTACAATGAGCAGTTCTTC,CASSVEYNEQFF
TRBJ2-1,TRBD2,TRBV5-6,TGTGCCAGCAGCTTGCGGGGGGACTTCTCCTACAATGAGCAGTTCTTC,CASSLRGDFSYNEQFF
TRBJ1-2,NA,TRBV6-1,TGTGCCAGCAGTTCTTCTACCTCGTCTAACTATGGCTACACCTTC,CASSSSTSSNYGYTF
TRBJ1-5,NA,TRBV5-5,TGTGCCAGCAGCTTTTTCGACAGTCGCAATCAGCCCCAGCATTTT,CASSFFDSRNQPQHF
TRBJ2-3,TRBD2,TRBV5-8,TGTGCCAGCAGCTCTAGCGGGAGGTACACAGATACGCAGTATTTT,CASSSSGRYTDTQYF
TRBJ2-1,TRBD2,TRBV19,TGTGCCAGTAGTATCGAGGAGGGCCTAGCGGGAGGGTCTGAGCAGTTCTTC,CASSIEEGLAGGSEQFF
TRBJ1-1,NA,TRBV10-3,TGTGCCATCAGCCGCCCGGGGACTGAAGCTTTCTTT,CAISRPGTEAFF